Presented here are 7 T cell receptor beta chains from one specimen sequenced in a study of memory CD8 T cells in hepatitis C reinfection. Documented time point: peak reinfection, 3 to 8 weeks after reinfection detection. TCR sequencing was done directly ex vivo on sorted cells, without expansion in vitro. The data were produced by immunoSEQ multiplex PCR, yet TCRdb's version contains in-frame clones alone and is incomplete. The sample includes around 47,000 clones, approximately 87% seen only once; the top ten take around 1.2%. Material: naive CD8+ T cells sorted from blood. The receptors here all came from a man aged 18 to 29 with hepatitis C virus infection.

The chain combines TRBV6-6 with TRBJ1-5, with 8 positions matching TRBD1. The germline V gene encodes CDR1 MNHNY and CDR2 SVGAGI (reference sequence). The CDR3 runs 14 residues. V trimming: 2 bases; J trimming: 5 bases; junction bases outside the gene matches: 2. In DNA, the CDR3 is TGTGCCAGCAGTTACCCGGACAGGGATCAGCCCCAGCATTTT. Protein sequence: CASSYPDRDQPQHF.

The V gene is TRBV10-3, the J gene TRBJ2-3, with 8 positions matching TRBD1. The CDR3 extends over 18 amino acids. The V and J ends lost 3 bases and 2 bases, in that order; junction bases with no gene match: 13. CDR1 is ENHRY and CDR2 is SYGVKD in the germline V gene. The CDR3 sequence: CAISDDRGIGGLTDTQYF. Written as DNA, the CDR3 is TGTGCCATCAGTGATGACAGGGGCATTGGTGGGCTCACAGATACGCAGTATTTT.

The V call is TRBV11-2, the J call TRBJ2-3; the D gene is possibly TRBD2 (5 bases). This CDR3 is built from 15 residues. Germline V CDR1 and CDR2: SGHAT, FQNNGV. Trimming stripped 3 bases from V and 4 bases from J, with 14 bases between. The CDR3 here is CASSLYEGEADTQYF. The DNA for the CDR3 is TGTGCCAGCAGCTTGTACGAGGGAGAAGCAGATACGCAGTATTTT.

The rearrangement joins TRBV5-5 to TRBJ2-5; TRBD2 aligns across 8 bases. With 4 bases clipped from V and 1 base from J, the junction kept 3 bases outside the gene matches. CDR3 length: 14 amino acids. CDR1 is SGHKS and CDR2 is YYEKEE in the germline V gene (reference sequence). The chain's CDR3 is CASSPGTSQETQYF. For the CDR3, the DNA is TGTGCCAGCAGCCCCGGGACTAGCCAAGAGACCCAGTACTTC. Variable domain in full (rest from reference TRBV5-5 and TRBJ2-5): DAGVTQSPTHLIKTRGQQVTLRCSPISGHKSVSWYQQVLGQGPQFIFQYYEKEERGRGNFPDRFSARQFPNYSSELNVNALLLGDSALYLCASSPGTSQETQYFGPGTRLLVL.

The chain recombines TRBV27 with TRBJ2-5, with D maybe TRBD1 (6 bases). TRBJ2-7 matches the DNA end more closely, so the J call is doubtful. The CDR3 length is 13 residues. CDR1 and CDR2 (germline): MNHEY, SMNVEV (reference sequence). This CDR3 is CASSRTAVYEQYF. CDR3 DNA: TGTGCCAGCTCGAGGACAGCAGTCTACGAGCAGTACTTC.

CDR3 amino acids: CSVEERTEEEETQYF. The CDR3 nucleotides read TGCAGCGTTGAAGAAAGGACAGAAGAGGAGGAGACCCAGTACTTC. V is TRBV29-1 and J is TRBJ2-5; the D gene is possibly TRBD1 (6 bases). Germline-derived CDR1 and CDR2 are SQVTM and ANQGSEA. This CDR3 is 15 amino acids long. V was cut by 0 bases and J by 5 bases, with 16 bases left in between.

Only one count was recorded for this clone. V usage is TRBV2 and J usage is TRBJ2-1; 11 positions match TRBD2. Germline loops: CDR1 SNHLY, CDR2 FYNNEI. Trimming cost V 3 bases and J 8 bases; bases outside gene matches: 9. The CDR3 runs 16 residues. The CDR3 region is CASSEVLAGGIYEQFF. CDR3 DNA sequence: TGTGCCAGCAGTGAGGTTCTAGCGGGAGGTATTTATGAGCAGTTCTTC.